Below, one T cell receptor beta chain is given with its context. Antigen: not known. The data are from a study of T cell responses to AZD1222 COVID-19 vaccine. Trimming took off 2 bases at V and 1 base at J, with 5 bases between the two ends. Germline loops: CDR1 SQVTM, CDR2 ANQGSEA. The CDR3 covers 12 residues. Regarding the study as a whole: Clonal diversity may have been underestimated, and the donors were mostly white British, with more females than males. Repertoire collection took place solely once the T cell response had peaked.

Assay: immunoSEQ multiplex PCR; the TCRdb copy retains only in-frame clones and omits some. This table has about 150,000 clones, around nine tenths appearing once. This receptor was identified in an adult who received the AZD1222 COVID-19 vaccine. This chain links TRBV29-1 with TRBJ2-5, with unresolved D. The material was peripheral blood, obtained 28 days after the second AZD1222 dose. The CDR3 nucleotides are TGCAGCGTTGAACACCTCCAAGAGACCCAGTACTTC. The encoded protein is CSVEHLQETQYF.